The next 28 T cell receptor beta chains were all read from a single sample in a study of T-cell memory formation after mild COVID-19. One entry per CDR3 protein, called by TCRdb with MiXCR from the 5' RACE reads. The data show approximately 210,000 distinct CDR3 sequences, about 27% seen once. Sample: PBMCs or a T cell subset sorted from them (not recorded which). These receptors were collected from an adult woman who had mild COVID-19 (a few samples of this study predate the infection). Cell type and time point are not known.

The rearrangement joins TRBV7-2 to TRBJ2-3; no firm D call. V was cut by 1 base and J by 2 bases, with 10 bases left in between. Germline CDR1 is SGHTA and CDR2 is FQGNSA. The CDR3 length is 15 residues. The CDR3 nucleotides read TGTGCCAGCAGCTTAGACTTGACTTCCACAGATACGCAGTATTTT. Its translation is CASSLDLTSTDTQYF. The full variable domain, rest sourced from reference TRBV7-2 and TRBJ2-3, is GAGVSQSPSNKVTEKGKDVELRCDPISGHTALYWYRQSLGQGLEFLIYFQGNSAPDKSGLPSDRFSAERTGGSVSTLTIQRTQQEDSAVYLCASSLDLTSTDTQYFGPGTRLTVL.

The J gene is TRBJ1-1, the V gene TRBV3-1; tentatively, D is TRBD1 (6 bases). Deletions cut 1 base from V and 8 bases from J, with 11 bases between. The CDR3 extends over 13 amino acids. Germline-derived CDR1 and CDR2 are LGHDT and YNNKEL (reference sequence). The DNA of the CDR3 is TGTGCCAGCAGCCAAGCGGTCGGGACAGAAGCTTTCTTT. This gives the protein CASSQAVGTEAFF.

The sample holds a few counts of this clonotype. The chain couples TRBV11-2 to TRBJ2-3, with D unresolved. This CDR3 region has 13 residues. In germline, CDR1 is SGHAT, CDR2 FQNNGV. V gave up 8 bases and J gave up 4 bases, with 13 bases separating them. The CDR3 DNA reads TGTGCCAGCTCTTTAACGTTGGCAGATACGCAGTATTTT. It codes for CASSLTLADTQYF.

The chain joins TRBV12-3 or TRBV12-4 to TRBJ2-7; D is possibly TRBD1 or TRBD2 (5 bases each). This CDR3 is built from 12 residues. The V end was cut by 3 bases, the J end by 4 bases, with 7 bases between. CDR3 sequence reads: CASSLGEYEQYF. In DNA form, the CDR3 reads TGTGCCAGCAGTTTGGGGGAGTACGAGCAGTACTTC.

The rearrangement uses TRBV30 and TRBJ2-3; a weak D match, TRBD2 (5 bases). The V gene lost 3 bases and the J gene lost 0 bases, with 7 bases spanning the gap. Per the germline V gene, CDR1 is GTSNPN and CDR2 is SVGIG (reference sequence). This CDR3 spans 13 amino acids. The CDR3 coding sequence is TGTGCCTGGAGCGGGGATAGCACAGATACGCAGTATTTT. It specifies CAWSGDSTDTQYF.

V is TRBV29-1 and J is TRBJ2-5; 8 bases are shared with TRBD2. V shed 6 bases, J shed 1 base, and the junction held 13 bases outside the gene matches. Germline lookup yields CDR1 SQVTM and CDR2 ANQGSEA. There are 16 residues in the CDR3. The CDR3 region has the DNA TGCAGCGTGCGGGCGGGAGGCCGGGGGGCCCAAGAGACCCAGTACTTC. It codes for CSVRAGGRGAQETQYF. The variable domain in full, completed from reference TRBV29-1 and TRBJ2-5, reads SAVISQKPSRDICQRGTSLTIQCQVDSQVTMMFWYRQQPGQSLTLIATANQGSEATYESGFVIDKFPISRPNLTFSTLTVSNMSPEDSSIYLCSVRAGGRGAQETQYFGPGTRLLVL.

This clonotype was found a few times. CDR3 coding DNA: TGCGCCAGCAGCCAGCGTCTAGGAGAGACCCAGTACTTC. As protein: CASSQRLGETQYF. The rearrangement uses TRBV4-1 and TRBJ2-5; D not certain. Germline-derived CDR1 and CDR2 are MGHRA and YSYEKL. The CDR3 covers 13 residues. Trimming cost V 3 bases and J 4 bases, with 9 bases left between them.

The rearrangement uses TRBV12-3 or TRBV12-4 and TRBJ2-5; TRBD1 matches 7 bases. The CDR3 covers 13 residues. V trimming: 7 bases; J trimming: 7 bases; junction bases outside the gene matches: 9. The CDR3 sequence: CASTWDSFATQYF. Written as DNA, the CDR3 is TGTGCCAGCACTTGGGACAGTTTTGCGACCCAGTACTTC.

This clonotype has a handful of counts. This rearrangement joins TRBV30 to TRBJ2-7, with D unclear. Germline V gene data show CDR1 as GTSNPN and CDR2 as SVGIG (reference sequence). V was clipped by 4 bases and J by 0 bases, with 10 bases between them. There are 13 residues in the CDR3. CDR3 region: CAWTMPDSYEQYF. DNA for the CDR3: TGTGCCTGGACGATGCCCGACTCCTACGAGCAGTACTTC. Full variable domain (outside the CDR3, taken from reference TRBV30 and TRBJ2-7): SQTIHQWPATLVQPVGSPLSLECTVEGTSNPNLYWYRQAAGRGLQLLFYSVGIGQISSEVPQNLSASRPQDRQFILSSKKLLLSDSGFYLCAWTMPDSYEQYFGPGTRLTVT.

The V and J genes are TRBV5-5 and TRBJ1-2, with 11 bases lining up with TRBD1. Germline assignment: CDR1 SGHKS and CDR2 YYEKEE (reference sequence). The trim removed 1 base at V and 6 bases at J, leaving 5 bases unmatched. The CDR3 sequence is 15 residues long. In DNA form, the CDR3 reads TGTGCCAGCAGCTTGTTGGACAGGGGGCGGGATGGCTACACCTTC. Translating it yields CASSLLDRGRDGYTF.

This clonotype has just a few counts. This chain links TRBV5-5 with TRBJ2-5, with 10 bases fitting TRBD2. V was pared by 0 bases and J by 4 bases, with 12 bases of the junction left unmatched. Germline values: CDR1 SGHKS, CDR2 YYEKEE (reference sequence). The CDR3 sequence is 18 residues long. DNA of the CDR3: TGTGCCAGCAGCTTGGTCCCCTCTAGCGGGAGAAGGGTAGAGACCCAGTACTTC. It encodes CASSLVPSSGRRVETQYF.

The chain joins TRBV20-1 to TRBJ2-2, with D possibly being TRBD1 or TRBD2 (5 bases each). The CDR3 runs 14 residues. With 2 bases removed from V and 0 bases from J, the gap between germline ends came to 7 bases. Germline-derived CDR1 and CDR2 are DFQATT and SNEGSKA (reference sequence). The CDR3 is CSARWDPNTGELFF. The CDR3 DNA follows: TGCAGTGCTAGATGGGACCCGAACACCGGGGAGCTGTTTTTT.

Only a few counts were recorded for this clonotype. The gene calls are TRBV3-1 and TRBJ1-3, with D uncertain. The germline gives CDR1 LGHDT, CDR2 YNNKEL (reference sequence). The CDR3 extends over 11 amino acids. Trimming pared 5 bases from V and 8 bases from J, leaving 7 bases between. CDR3 region: CASSGSYTIYF. The CDR3 DNA follows: TGTGCCAGCAGCGGAAGTTACACCATATATTTT.

J is TRBJ2-3 and V is TRBV5-1; TRBD1 aligns across 8 bases. Germline V gives CDR1 SGHRS, CDR2 YFSETQ. The V gene end was trimmed by 5 bases and the J gene end by 0 bases; junction bases not matched to a gene: 8. The CDR3 contains 16 residues. The CDR3 spells CASRIGRGPSTDTQYF. Here the CDR3 DNA reads TGCGCCAGCAGAATAGGCAGGGGGCCTAGCACAGATACGCAGTATTTT.

This clonotype was detected a few times. This chain uses TRBV5-1 with TRBJ2-5; possibly TRBD1 for D (5 bases). Germline V CDR1 and CDR2: SGHRS, YFSETQ. The CDR3 length is 14 residues. V lost 4 bases to trimming and J lost 3 bases, with 13 bases between them. The CDR3 region has the DNA TGCGCCAGCAGCAGGGCAGGCAGGGAAGAGACCCAGTACTTC. Residues: CASSRAGREETQYF.

This clonotype was observed a few times. The genes are TRBV27 and TRBJ2-7; D assignment may be TRBD1 or TRBD2 (5 bases each). CDR1 MNHEY and CDR2 SMNVEV come from the germline V gene (reference sequence). Trimming removed 7 bases at V and 6 bases at J, with 10 bases between. This CDR3 is built from 11 residues. CDR3 DNA sequence: TGTGCCAGCAAATGGGGGTTCGAGCAGTACTTC. As protein: CASKWGFEQYF.

The chain couples TRBV9 to TRBJ2-1; TRBD1 agrees at 8 bases. V trimming: 0 bases; J trimming: 8 bases; junction bases outside the gene matches: 4. CDR3 length: 14 amino acids. The germline V gene encodes CDR1 SGDLS and CDR2 YYNGEE. The CDR3 DNA sequence: TGTGCCAGCAGCGTAGGAGACAGGGGATATGAGCAGTTCTTC. It encodes CASSVGDRGYEQFF.

This chain uses TRBV7-9 with TRBJ1-2; possibly TRBD1 for D (6 bases). Germline V gene data show CDR1 as SEHNR and CDR2 as FQNEAQ (reference sequence). This CDR3 has 14 amino acids. The V end was cut by 2 bases, the J end by 7 bases, with 14 bases between. The CDR3 here is CASSLHYREGGYTF. In DNA form, the CDR3 reads TGTGCCAGCAGCTTACATTACAGGGAGGGTGGCTACACCTTC.

The chain couples TRBV12-3 or TRBV12-4 to TRBJ2-1; possible D gene TRBD2, 6 bases. Trimming stripped 5 bases from V and 4 bases from J, with 12 bases between. CDR3 length equals 14 residues. The CDR3, as DNA: TGTGCCAGCAGTCCTGTCAGCGGGTACAATGAGCAGTTCTTC. Protein sequence: CASSPVSGYNEQFF.

This rearrangement joins TRBV29-1 to TRBJ2-3; 10 bases match TRBD2. With 8 bases clipped from V and 6 bases from J, the junction kept 14 bases outside the gene matches. Germline V CDR1 and CDR2: SQVTM, ANQGSEA. This CDR3 is 15 amino acids long. The CDR3 region has the DNA TGCAGCCTTCTCCTGGCTAGCGGGAGAACGGATACGCAGTATTTT. The encoded protein is CSLLLASGRTDTQYF.

The genes are TRBV7-2 and TRBJ1-2, with D possibly TRBD1 on 5 matching bases. The CDR3 spans 13 residues. V lost 5 bases to trimming and J lost 8 bases, with 15 bases between them. Germline assignment: CDR1 SGHTA and CDR2 FQGNSA. The CDR3 nucleotides are TGTGCCAGCAGCCCTCGGGGGGGGGAAGGCTACACCTTC. Translation gives CASSPRGGEGYTF.

This clonotype was picked up a small number of times. The J gene is TRBJ2-3, the V gene TRBV7-9, with D possibly being TRBD1 (6 bases). V shed 5 bases and J shed 1 base, with 13 bases lying between them. This CDR3 is 15 amino acids long. Germline CDR1 and CDR2: SEHNR and FQNEAQ (reference sequence). The CDR3 here is CASSPGQPGTDTQYF. The CDR3 region has the DNA TGTGCCAGCAGCCCAGGACAGCCTGGCACAGATACGCAGTATTTT.

This clonotype showed up just a few times. The chain links TRBV2 to TRBJ2-3; 7 bases are shared with TRBD1. Germline CDR1 is SNHLY and CDR2 is FYNNEI. J lost 2 bases, V lost 7 bases, and 6 bases had no gene match. CDR3 length: 14 amino acids. As DNA, the CDR3 is TGTGCCAGCAATCGGGACAGCTTCACAGATACGCAGTATTTT. Translation gives CASNRDSFTDTQYF. Drawing the rest from reference TRBV2 and TRBJ2-3, the complete variable domain is EPEVTQTPSHQVTQMGQEVILRCVPISNHLYFYWYRQILGQKVEFLVSFYNNEISEKSEIFDDQFSVERPDGSNFTLKIRSTKLEDSAMYFCASNRDSFTDTQYFGPGTRLTVL.

This clonotype was seen a few times. This sequence joins TRBV15 and TRBJ1-1; possibly TRBD1 for D (5 bases). Germline V lookup: CDR1 LNHNV, CDR2 YYDKDF (reference sequence). Trimming stripped 6 bases from V and 1 base from J, with 12 bases between. This CDR3 comprises 14 residues. Here the CDR3 DNA reads TGTGCCACCAGTCGACAGCTGGCGAACACTGAAGCTTTCTTT. This translates into CATSRQLANTEAFF.

The chain joins TRBV11-2 to TRBJ2-3, with D unclear. CDR1 is SGHAT and CDR2 is FQNNGV in the germline V gene. Trimming took off 0 bases at V and 4 bases at J, with 8 bases between the two ends. There are 14 residues in the CDR3. CDR3: CASSLDPRSDTQYF. In nucleotides, the CDR3 is TGTGCCAGCAGCTTAGATCCGAGGTCAGATACGCAGTATTTT.

There are a few counts of this clonotype. This sequence joins TRBV7-3 and TRBJ2-1; D call uncertain. The CDR3 has 13 residues. The V gene's germline CDR1 is SGHTA and CDR2 FQGTGA. V shed 2 bases and J shed 8 bases, with 10 bases lying between them. CDR3: CASSLLGPDEQFF. As DNA, the CDR3 is TGTGCCAGCAGCTTATTGGGTCCGGATGAGCAGTTCTTC.

The rearrangement links TRBV19 to TRBJ2-7; 9 bases fit TRBD1. V lost 4 bases to trimming and J lost 5 bases; unmatched junction nucleotides: 12. This CDR3 spans 16 amino acids. Looked up from germline, CDR1 is LNHDA and CDR2 is SQIVND (reference sequence). In DNA, the CDR3 is TGTGCCAGTAGTACCTCCCCCGGGACAGGGATCAACGAGCAGTACTTC. Translated: CASSTSPGTGINEQYF.

This chain uses TRBV6-5 with TRBJ1-2; D perhaps matches TRBD1 (5 bases). Trimming left V 6 bases short and J 3 bases short, with 11 bases between. Per germline, CDR1 MNHEY and CDR2 SVGAGI. This CDR3 has 13 amino acids. The CDR3 spells CASSPARDYGYTF. The CDR3 DNA follows: TGTGCCAGCAGCCCCGCCAGGGACTATGGCTACACCTTC.